This section outlines one TCR beta chain sequence together with its context. This sample is part of a study of PD-L1 blockade in urothelial cancer. Overall study context: Blood samples had a median of 141,255 T cells, just under 85,000 unique TCRs, and clonality around 0.08.

PCRs each included synthetic TCR analog templates spiked in. Some clones are missing from TCRdb's copy, which holds only in-frame ones; the method was immunoSEQ multiplex PCR. The sample has over 75,000 clones, about 84% seen once. Time point reported: pretreatment peripheral blood. Each patient supplied 1 to 8 pretreatment and on-treatment samples. The V segment lost 1 base and the J segment 5 bases; nucleotides outside the gene matches: 4. In germline, CDR1 is SNHLY, CDR2 FYNNEI. The CDR3 covers 14 residues. The chain links TRBV2 to TRBJ1-2; 7 bases align to TRBD1. The source material was PBMCs, sampled around atezolizumab (anti-PD-L1) treatment. This TCR came from a man in his sixties with urothelial cancer. The CDR3 coding sequence is TGTGCCAGCAGTGAAGTGACAGGGATATATGGCTACACCTTC. It is translated as CASSEVTGIYGYTF.